The entry below describes one T cell receptor (beta chain). Its antigen has not been determined. No base quality values were provided; no much bigger clone lies one nucleotide off. Receptor amplification or capture employed RACE. Sequencing used a NextSeq 500. During library preparation, unique molecular identifiers were attached to individual cDNA molecules so that TCRs could be counted in a quantitative, reproducible way. For every blood RNA sample, sequencing covered both the TCR alpha and TCR beta chains. The source study handled its data this way. Samples had a median of 95,638 TCRs, with a range from about 20,000 to 690,600. The Decombinator software suite was used to annotate the V, J and CDR3 of the TCR reads. For PS versus PT1 abundance plots, all samples were subsampled to the same number of TCRs (28,000). TCRs were defined as expanded if absent before sensitization and observed at least eight times at the 2-week time point. The public reads were reprocessed in TCRdb via fastp at Q25 and MiXCR, keeping in-frame beta chains. Duplicate CDR3 protein sequences are folded into a single record with the most common DNA and genes. The V and J calls and clone size are TCRdb's, not the authors'. Across this sample there are a few hundred thousand distinct CDR3 sequences, with 4.8% seen only once. About 2.1% of the sample is held by the ten biggest clonotypes.

CDR3 length: 14 amino acids, cysteine to phenylalanine. The retained sequence is limited to the CDR3, 42 bases, with the frame set at the first base. The time point label corresponds to: patch test 1, 2 weeks after DPC sensitization. The treatment or condition label for this specimen denotes: therapeutic diphenylcyclopropenone sensitization with weekly scalp DPC. At each patch-test visit, blood was drawn before the patch test was applied. Patients were eligible if aged 18 to 70, diagnosed with alopecia and judged suitable for DPC therapy, and pregnant patients were excluded. Total RNA was extracted from unfractionated whole blood collected in Tempus Blood RNA tubes. The data derive from a study of human T cells and chemical hapten exposure (dated by TCRdb to the early 2020s). As for the study more broadly: For sensitization, 2% DPC in acetone was applied to a 2 cm by 2 cm area of upper inner arm skin. Throughout the approximately 24-week study period, patients were also given weekly therapeutic DPC doses on the scalp. The study tracked peripheral blood TCR repertoire changes in vivo during primary and secondary sensitization to the hapten diphenylcyclopropenone (DPC) in alopecia patients. Most of the patients in the cohort were female, and the cohort covered alopecia areata with under or over 50% scalp involvement, alopecia totalis and alopecia universalis. Patch tests used Finn chambers with 0.01% DPC on the upper back, scored after 6 days by International Contact Dermatitis Research Group standards. The libraries were sequenced as a pool, and the TCR yield per sample differed mostly because of small variations in library volumes within the pool. Roughly 30 alopecia patients gave blood for TCR sequencing at one to four time points (pre-sensitization, 2, 6 and 24 weeks). Patient blood was sampled pre-sensitization (week 0) and at 2, 6 and about 24 weeks after DPC sensitization. What the work shows at the level of the full study, not this receptor alone: Patch test score was positively correlated with the number of PT1 expanded TCRs, with significance at thresholds 8, 16 and 32 but not at 4. Alopecia, a presumed autoimmune disease, was present in all patients, so the immune response of the patients might differ from that of healthy individuals. Repeated subsampling changed both the strength of the expansion versus patch-test correlation and the threshold at which the correlation became significant. Compared with pre-sensitization or healthy control sets, expanded TCRs formed significantly more large CDR3 similarity clusters, which is consistent with antigen-driven responses. The number of TCRs above 1 in 1000 frequency did not change with DPC sensitization; there was no evidence of global repertoire structure alterations.

This receptor chain uses TRBV1 and TRBJ2-2; TRBD1 reflects the table's D call only, with no check against the DNA. TRBV1 corresponds to a pseudogene. The receptor was derived from a woman between 45 and 60 years old with alopecia areata. Some clones in this sample may be carry-over from other donors' samples. Specimen: whole blood, collected in connection with sensitization to the hapten diphenylcyclopropenone (DPC). The CDR3 protein: CTSSQGQTTGELFF. In nucleotides, the sequence is TGCACCAGCAGCCAGGGACAGACCACCGGGGAGCTGTTTTTT.